Listed below are T cell receptor beta chains from one sample, sequenced in a study of blood T cell repertoires in COVID-19. Profiling relied on immunoSEQ multiplex PCR, and the TCRdb table lists in-frame clones only, not all of them. The table records around 140,000 clones, 65% to 85% of them present only once. Sequencing was done on a sample of peripheral blood. These TCRs come from a man aged 30-40 years with COVID-19, enrolled during active disease. The CDR3 runs from the conserved cysteine through the conserved F or W. The D gene is left open where the match is weak. Clone size, where shown, is once, few, many, or a class for clones that have expanded.

J gene: TRBJ1-5; V gene: TRBV9; clone size: once; D gene: NA; CDR3 DNA: TGTGCCAGCAGCGTAGGTGGACAAGCGAATCAGCCCCAGCATTTT; CDR3 protein: CASSVGGQANQPQHF
J gene: TRBJ2-6; V gene: TRBV19; clone size: NA; D gene: TRBD1; CDR3 DNA: TGTGCCATTGGACAGGGGAGCTCTGGGGCCAACGTCCTGACTTTC; CDR3 protein: CAIGQGSSGANVLTF
J gene: TRBJ1-2; V gene: TRBV7-8; clone size: NA; D gene: NA; CDR3 DNA: TGTGCCAGCAGCTTGGGTGGGGGCGACTATGGCTACACCTTC; CDR3 protein: CASSLGGGDYGYTF
J gene: TRBJ1-1; V gene: TRBV6-5; clone size: NA; D gene: NA; CDR3 DNA: TGTGCCAGCAGTTCTCAGGGAAAGGACACTGAAGCTTTCTTT; CDR3 protein: CASSSQGKDTEAFF
J gene: TRBJ2-7; V gene: TRBV6-5; clone size: NA; D gene: NA; CDR3 DNA: TGTGCCAGCAGTTCCTTCGGACAGCTCTCCTACGAGCAGTACTTC; CDR3 protein: CASSSFGQLSYEQYF
J gene: TRBJ1-2; V gene: TRBV28; clone size: few; D gene: TRBD1; CDR3 DNA: TGTGCCAGCTCCCTCCCGGGACAGGGGGCTGGTGGCTACACCTTC; CDR3 protein: CASSLPGQGAGGYTF
J gene: TRBJ2-1; V gene: TRBV9; clone size: NA; D gene: NA; CDR3 DNA: TGTGCCAGCAGCGTAGGCCCAGCGGCCTACAATGAGCAGTTCTTC; CDR3 protein: CASSVGPAAYNEQFF
J gene: TRBJ2-3; V gene: TRBV29-1; clone size: NA; D gene: TRBD2; CDR3 DNA: TGCAGCGTCGGCCAGCGGGGGGGTACGCAGTATTTT; CDR3 protein: CSVGQRGGTQYF
J gene: TRBJ2-7; V gene: TRBV7-2; clone size: NA; D gene: NA; CDR3 DNA: TGTGCCAGCAGCTCCCCCGGCGGGCTAGCAAGCTCCTACGAGCAGTACTTC; CDR3 protein: CASSSPGGLASSYEQYF
J gene: TRBJ1-2; V gene: TRBV3-1/TRBV3-2; clone size: NA; D gene: NA; CDR3 DNA: TGTGCCAGCAGCCAAGGAGAAGCTAACTATGGCTACACCTTC; CDR3 protein: CASSQGEANYGYTF